This T cell receptor (beta chain) was recorded in a study of shared clonotypes between healthy human individuals. Study outcomes and limitations: Donors were few, which limited the genetic and exposure-history diversity represented. It was only blood that was sampled, and tissue repertoires likely differ.

Running of the assay took place at deep level. Splitting of each subset's genomic DNA was done evenly across several immunoSEQ plates. Profiling relied on immunoSEQ multiplex PCR, and the TCRdb table lists in-frame clones only, not all of them. The table records roughly 700,000 clones, approximately 79% of them present only once. The V end was cut by 4 bases, the J end by 1 base, with 9 bases between. This CDR3 comprises 14 residues. The germline V gene encodes CDR1 SGHRS and CDR2 YFSETQ. Comments on this clone: Its antigen is unknown.

This clonotype was sampled from a woman in her 30s in good health. Specimen: memory CD4+ T cells sorted from blood. The subset: CD45RA-negative fraction. The rearrangement joins TRBV5-1 to TRBJ1-3; D is undetermined. The CDR3 spells CASSQKGSGNTIYF. The CDR3 DNA reads TGCGCCAGCAGCCAAAAAGGTTCTGGAAACACCATATATTTT.